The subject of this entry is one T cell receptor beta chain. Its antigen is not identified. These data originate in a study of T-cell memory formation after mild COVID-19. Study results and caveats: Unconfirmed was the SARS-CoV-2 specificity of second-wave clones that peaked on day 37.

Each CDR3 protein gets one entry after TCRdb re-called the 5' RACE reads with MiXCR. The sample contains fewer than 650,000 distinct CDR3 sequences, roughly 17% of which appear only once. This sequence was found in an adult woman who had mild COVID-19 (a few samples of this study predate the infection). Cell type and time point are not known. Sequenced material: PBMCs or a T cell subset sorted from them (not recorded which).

Here the CDR3 reads CASSQDWGTGGYGYTF. DNA for the CDR3: TGTGCCAGCAGCCAAGATTGGGGGACAGGGGGTTATGGCTACACCTTC. The gene calls are TRBV3-1 and TRBJ1-2, with 11 bases aligning to TRBD1. The V segment lost 0 bases and the J segment 5 bases; nucleotides outside the gene matches: 5. Germline V gene lookup returns CDR1 LGHDT and CDR2 YNNKEL (reference sequence). This CDR3 is 16 amino acids long.